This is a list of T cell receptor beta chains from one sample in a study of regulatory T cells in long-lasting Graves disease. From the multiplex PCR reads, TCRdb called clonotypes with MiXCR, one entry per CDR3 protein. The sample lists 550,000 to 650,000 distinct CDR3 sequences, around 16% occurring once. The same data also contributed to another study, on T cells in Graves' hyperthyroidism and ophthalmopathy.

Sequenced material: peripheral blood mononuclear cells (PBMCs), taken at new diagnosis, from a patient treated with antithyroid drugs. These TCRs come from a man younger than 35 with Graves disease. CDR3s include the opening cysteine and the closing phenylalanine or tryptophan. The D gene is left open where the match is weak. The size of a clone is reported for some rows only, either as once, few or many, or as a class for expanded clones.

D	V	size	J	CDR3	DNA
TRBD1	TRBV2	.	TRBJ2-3	CASSGRQGDTQYF	TGTGCCAGCAGTGGCCGACAGGGAGATACGCAGTATTTT
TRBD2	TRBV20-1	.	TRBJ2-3	CSARQGLAADTQYF	TGCAGTGCTAGACAAGGACTAGCGGCAGATACGCAGTATTTT
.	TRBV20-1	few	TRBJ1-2	CSARPQSYGYTF	TGCAGTGCTAGACCGCAGAGCTATGGCTACACCTTC
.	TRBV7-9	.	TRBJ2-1	CASSVGSGPINEQFF	TGTGCCAGCAGCGTCGGGAGCGGCCCGATCAATGAGCAGTTCTTC
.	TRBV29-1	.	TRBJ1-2	CSAEGEGFYGYTF	TGCAGCGCCGAAGGGGAGGGGTTCTATGGCTACACCTTC
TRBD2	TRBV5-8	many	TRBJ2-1	CASSFAGGGVNEQFF	TGTGCCAGCAGCTTCGCGGGAGGGGGAGTCAATGAGCAGTTCTTC
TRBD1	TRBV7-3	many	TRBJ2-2	CASSLIGGDRTGELFF	TGTGCCAGCAGCTTAATAGGGGGCGACAGGACCGGGGAGCTGTTTTTT
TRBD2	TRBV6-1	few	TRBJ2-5	CASRTSGAGTQYF	TGTGCCAGCCGGACTAGCGGTGCCGGGACCCAGTACTTC
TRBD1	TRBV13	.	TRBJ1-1	CASSSTGVAEAFF	TGTGCCAGCAGCTCGACAGGGGTTGCTGAAGCTTTCTTT
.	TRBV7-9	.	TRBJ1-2	CASSTLGGYAGYTF	TGTGCCAGCAGCACCCTCGGGGGTTACGCTGGCTACACCTTC
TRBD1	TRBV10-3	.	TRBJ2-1	CAIRAGGFAQVSSYNEQFF	TGTGCCATCAGGGCAGGGGGCTTTGCGCAGGTCAGCTCCTACAATGAGCAGTTCTTC
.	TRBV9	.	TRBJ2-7	CASSVAPGGLGGEQYF	TGTGCCAGCAGCGTAGCTCCAGGAGGGTTGGGTGGGGAGCAGTACTTC
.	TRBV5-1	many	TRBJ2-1	CASSTTYRLYNEQFF	TGCGCCAGCAGCACTACCTACAGGCTATACAATGAGCAGTTCTTC
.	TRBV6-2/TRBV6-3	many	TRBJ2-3	CASSYSVRDTQYF	TGTGCCAGCAGTTACTCGGTTCGGGATACGCAGTATTTT
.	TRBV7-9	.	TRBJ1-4	CASSSSQTGFNEKLFF	TGTGCCAGCAGCTCGTCCCAGACAGGATTTAATGAAAAACTGTTTTTT
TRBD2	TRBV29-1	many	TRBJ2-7	CSVIAGVSYEQYF	TGCAGCGTAATAGCGGGAGTCTCCTACGAGCAGTACTTC
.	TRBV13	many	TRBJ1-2	CASSLGVGSYGYTF	TGTGCCAGCAGCTTAGGGGTGGGAAGCTATGGCTACACCTTC
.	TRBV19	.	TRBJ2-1	CASSISRGNEQFF	TGTGCCAGTAGTATCTCCCGGGGCAATGAGCAGTTCTTC
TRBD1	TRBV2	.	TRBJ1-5	CASADRGNSNQPQHF	TGTGCCAGTGCGGACAGGGGTAATAGCAATCAGCCCCAGCATTTT
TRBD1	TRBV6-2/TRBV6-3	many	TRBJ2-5	CASSYDPGQLQETQYF	TGTGCCAGCAGTTACGATCCGGGACAGCTCCAAGAGACCCAGTACTTC
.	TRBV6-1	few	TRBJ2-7	CASSPGAYDYEQYF	TGTGCCAGCAGCCCCGGAGCTTATGATTACGAGCAGTACTTC
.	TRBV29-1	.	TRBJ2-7	CSVVLGEGAYEQYF	TGCAGCGTTGTGCTGGGAGAGGGGGCCTACGAGCAGTACTTC
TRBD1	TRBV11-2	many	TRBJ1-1	CASSSSRQGSTEAFF	TGTGCCAGCAGCTCGTCTCGACAGGGAAGCACTGAAGCTTTCTTT
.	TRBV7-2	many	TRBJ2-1	CASSDGRDAYNEQFF	TGTGCCAGCAGTGATGGGCGGGACGCCTACAATGAGCAGTTCTTC
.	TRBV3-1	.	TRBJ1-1	CASSQETGALKTEAFF	TGTGCCAGCAGCCAAGAGACAGGAGCATTGAAGACTGAAGCTTTCTTT
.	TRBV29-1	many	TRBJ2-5	CSVPEVTGTREETQYF	TGCAGCGTCCCAGAAGTGACAGGTACTAGAGAAGAGACCCAGTACTTC
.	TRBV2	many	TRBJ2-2	CASSGTAYTGELFF	TGTGCCAGCAGTGGGACAGCTTACACCGGGGAGCTGTTTTTT
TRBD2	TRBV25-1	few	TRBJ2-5	CASSDPGLAGGTRQETQYF	TGTGCCAGCAGTGACCCGGGACTAGCGGGAGGGACGAGGCAAGAGACCCAGTACTTC
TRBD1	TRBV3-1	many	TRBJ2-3	CASSPFGTGGAGKDTQYF	TGTGCCAGCAGCCCCTTTGGAACAGGGGGCGCGGGAAAAGATACGCAGTATTTT
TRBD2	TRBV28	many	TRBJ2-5	CASSLGTSGRRVETQYF	TGTGCCAGCAGTTTGGGGACTAGCGGGAGAAGGGTAGAGACCCAGTACTTC
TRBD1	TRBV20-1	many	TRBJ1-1	CSARDRGYEAFF	TGCAGTGCTAGGGACAGGGGATATGAAGCTTTCTTT
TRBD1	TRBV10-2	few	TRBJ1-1	CASSNRGDTEAFF	TGCGCCAGCAGTAACAGGGGAGATACTGAAGCTTTCTTT
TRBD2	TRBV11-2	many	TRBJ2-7	CASSLAGGRTYEQYF	TGTGCCAGCAGCTTAGCCGGCGGGAGGACCTACGAGCAGTACTTC
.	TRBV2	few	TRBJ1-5	CVSMGTADQPQHF	TGTGTCAGCATGGGGACCGCGGATCAGCCCCAGCATTTT
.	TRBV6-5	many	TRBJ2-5	CASSYSWARQETQYF	TGTGCCAGCAGTTACTCCTGGGCCCGCCAAGAGACCCAGTACTTC
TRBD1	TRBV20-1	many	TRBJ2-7	CSASEGQASSYEQYF	TGCAGTGCTAGCGAGGGACAGGCCAGCTCCTACGAGCAGTACTTC
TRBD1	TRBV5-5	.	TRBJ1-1	CASSFRQGVMNTEAFF	TGTGCCAGCAGCTTCCGACAGGGAGTAATGAACACTGAAGCTTTCTTT
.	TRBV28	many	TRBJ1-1	CASSSSSRSSVNTEAFF	TGTGCCAGCAGCTCTAGTTCGCGCAGTTCCGTCAACACTGAAGCTTTCTTT
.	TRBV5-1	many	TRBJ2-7	CASSLRPSSYEQYF	TGCGCCAGCAGCTTGCGCCCTAGCTCCTACGAGCAGTACTTC
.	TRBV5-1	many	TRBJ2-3	CASSLAAARTDTQYF	TGCGCCAGCAGCTTGGCGGCTGCACGGACAGATACGCAGTATTTT
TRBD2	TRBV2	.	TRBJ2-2	CATRSASGFTGEPFF	TGTGCCACCCGCAGCGCTAGCGGGTTTACCGGGGAGCCGTTTTTT